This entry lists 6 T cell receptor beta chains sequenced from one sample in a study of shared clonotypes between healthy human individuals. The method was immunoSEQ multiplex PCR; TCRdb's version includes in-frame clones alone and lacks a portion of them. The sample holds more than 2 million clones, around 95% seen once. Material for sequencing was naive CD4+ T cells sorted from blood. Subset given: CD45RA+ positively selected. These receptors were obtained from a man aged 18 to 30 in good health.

The CDR3 reads CASSSGLAGATRGDTQYF. CDR3 in DNA: TGCGCCAGCAGCTCCGGACTAGCGGGAGCGACTAGGGGAGATACGCAGTATTTT. J is TRBJ2-3 and V is TRBV5-1; TRBD2 matches at 13 bases. Per the germline V gene, CDR1 is SGHRS and CDR2 is YFSETQ. After removal of 3 bases from V and 5 bases from J, the junction contained 12 bases not matched to a gene. This CDR3 region has 18 residues.

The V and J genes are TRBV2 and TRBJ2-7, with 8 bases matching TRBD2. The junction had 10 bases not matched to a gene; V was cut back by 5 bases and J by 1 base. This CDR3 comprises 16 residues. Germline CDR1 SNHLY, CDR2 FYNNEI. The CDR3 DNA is TGTGCCAGCAGTCGTCTTTCGACTAGCGTTTCCTACGAGCAGTACTTC. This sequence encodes CASSRLSTSVSYEQYF.

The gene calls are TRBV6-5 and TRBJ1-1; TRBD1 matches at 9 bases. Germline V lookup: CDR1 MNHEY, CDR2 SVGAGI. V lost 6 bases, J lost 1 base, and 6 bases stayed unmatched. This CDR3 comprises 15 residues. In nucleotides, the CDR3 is TGTGCCAGCAGGCCCGAGGGACAGGGGAACACTGAAGCTTTCTTT. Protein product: CASRPEGQGNTEAFF.

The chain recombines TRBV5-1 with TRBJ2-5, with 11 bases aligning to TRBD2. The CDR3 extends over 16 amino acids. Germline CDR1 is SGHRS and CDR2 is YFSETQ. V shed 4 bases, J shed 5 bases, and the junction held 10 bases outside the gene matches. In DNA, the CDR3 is TGCGCCAGCAGCCCAGACTTAGCGGGAGGGCGTGAGACCCAGTACTTC. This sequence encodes CASSPDLAGGRETQYF.

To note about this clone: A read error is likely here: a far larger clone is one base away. The CDR3 coding sequence is TGTGCCAGTATTCAGGGGACAGCTAATGAAAAACTGTTTTTT. This codes for CASIQGTANEKLFF. J is TRBJ1-4 and V is TRBV6-6, with TRBD1 matching over 7 bases. This CDR3 is 14 amino acids long. Losses at the gene ends were 9 bases for V and 3 bases for J; bases not matched to a gene: 7. The germline V gene has CDR1 MNHNY and CDR2 SVGAGI (reference sequence).

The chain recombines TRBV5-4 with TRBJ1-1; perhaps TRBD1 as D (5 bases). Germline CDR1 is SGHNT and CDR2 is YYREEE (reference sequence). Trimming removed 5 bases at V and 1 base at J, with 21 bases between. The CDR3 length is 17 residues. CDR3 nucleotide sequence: TGTGCCAGCAGGGACGGACAACTCTCTTCCAGGAACACTGAAGCTTTCTTT. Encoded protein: CASRDGQLSSRNTEAFF.